These T cell receptor beta chains were read from a single sample in a study of shared clonotypes between healthy human individuals. Method: immunoSEQ multiplex PCR; TCRdb's copy keeps in-frame clones and lacks some. The data show approximately 1.1 million clones, around 82% seen once. Material: memory CD4+ T cells from PBMCs. These receptors all stem from a man aged 18 to 35 in good health. Some clones in this sample may be carry-over from other donors' samples. CDR3s include the opening cysteine and the closing phenylalanine or tryptophan. A D gene is named only where the DNA matches it firmly. Clone size appears in some rows only: once, few, many, or a class for an expanded clone.

TRBJ2-3 | NA | NA | 15 | TRBV15 | TGTGCCACCAGCAGAGATGTCGGCTCCACAGATACGCAGTATTTT | CATSRDVGSTDTQYF
TRBJ2-3 | NA | NA | 15 | TRBV11-3 | TGTGCCAGCAGCTTAGATTCCAGCTACAGCGATACGCAGTATTTT | CASSLDSSYSDTQYF
TRBJ1-5 | NA | TRBD1 | 14 | TRBV7-2 | TGTGCCAGCAGCCAGGACAGGGCTTATCAGCCCCAGCATTTT | CASSQDRAYQPQHF
TRBJ2-3 | NA | TRBD1 | 17 | TRBV19 | TGTGCCAGTAGTATAGGGAGACAGGGCCTTAGCACAGATACGCAGTATTTT | CASSIGRQGLSTDTQYF
TRBJ2-1 | NA | TRBD2 | 15 | TRBV5-1 | TGCGCCAGCAGCTTGGTAGGGCGGGAGGACGGTGAGCAGTTCTTC | CASSLVGREDGEQFF
TRBJ1-5 | few | NA | 13 | TRBV19 | TGTGCCAAGAATCGGACGGGGAATCAGCCCCAGCATTTT | CAKNRTGNQPQHF
TRBJ2-3 | NA | TRBD2 | 14 | TRBV6-5 | TGTGCCAGCAGGGCGGGAGGGCCCACAGATACGCAGTATTTT | CASRAGGPTDTQYF
TRBJ2-3 | NA | NA | 16 | TRBV5-4 | TGTGCCAGCAGCCCTAAGTTCGGCGGGAATACAGATACGCAGTATTTT | CASSPKFGGNTDTQYF
TRBJ2-4 | NA | NA | 15 | TRBV6-1 | TGTGCCAGCAGTGAAGCGTACGGGTGGAAAAACATTCAGTACTTC | CASSEAYGWKNIQYF
TRBJ2-1 | NA | NA | 10 | TRBV29-1 | TGCAGCGGGGCCTACAATGAGCAGTTCTTC | CSGAYNEQFF
TRBJ1-4 | NA | NA | 16 | TRBV7-9 | TGTGCCAGCAGCTTACGGGGTGAAGGCAGGGGTGAAAAACTGTTTTTT | CASSLRGEGRGEKLFF
TRBJ2-5 | few | NA | 13 | TRBV11-2 | TGTGCCAGCAGCTTGGCCCACCAAGAGACCCAGTACTTC | CASSLAHQETQYF
TRBJ2-2 | NA | NA | 18 | TRBV7-8 | TGTGCCAGCAGCTTAGCGACCTTAGGGGGGAGGAACACCGGGGAGCTGTTTTTT | CASSLATLGGRNTGELFF
TRBJ1-1 | NA | TRBD1 | 13 | TRBV28 | TGTGCCATCGCAATCAGGGGGGACACTGAAGCTTTCTTT | CAIAIRGDTEAFF
TRBJ2-1 | NA | NA | 13 | TRBV19 | TGTGCCAGCGCTGTGGGCTGGTACAATGAGCAGTTCTTC | CASAVGWYNEQFF
TRBJ2-5 | NA | NA | 13 | TRBV7-2 | TGTGCCAGCAGCTCCCGGATCCAAGAGACCCAGTACTTC | CASSSRIQETQYF
TRBJ2-3 | NA | TRBD2 | 16 | TRBV5-1 | TGCGCCAGCAGCTTGGATAGTAGCGGGAGACCAGATACGCAGTATTTT | CASSLDSSGRPDTQYF
TRBJ1-1 | NA | TRBD1 | 16 | TRBV5-1 | TGCGCCAGCAGCAGAAGCGGGACAGCCTTAACCACTGAAGCTTTCTTT | CASSRSGTALTTEAFF
TRBJ1-1 | NA | NA | 15 | TRBV18 | TGTGCCAGCTCACCAACCGGGGCCGCTGACACTGAAGCTTTCTTT | CASSPTGAADTEAFF